The 7 T cell receptor beta chains reported below all come from one sample, sequenced in a study of Ad26.COV2.S vaccination and SARS-CoV-2 variants. Treatment indicated: about 20 received Ad26.COV2.S at low or high dose, single or two shots; roughly five received placebo; per-sample allocation not given. All samples were drawn on day 63, counting from the first vaccine or placebo injection. Method: immunoSEQ multiplex PCR; TCRdb's copy keeps in-frame clones and lacks some. Among roughly 300,000 clones listed, approximately 90% were seen once. The material was peripheral blood, obtained in a trial of Ad26.COV2.S vaccine versus placebo. The receptors shown here come from a person between 18 and 60 years old who received the Ad26.COV2.S COVID-19 vaccine or a placebo.

This clone was detected once. CDR3 residues: CASSQMLGPNEKLFF. DNA for the CDR3: TGCGCCAGCAGCCAGATGTTAGGCCCGAATGAAAAACTGTTTTTT. The chain joins TRBV4-1 to TRBJ1-4; D remains ambiguous. The CDR3 has 15 residues. Trimming left V 3 bases short and J 5 bases short, with 13 bases between. Germline assignment: CDR1 MGHRA and CDR2 YSYEKL.

A few counts support this clone. The chain has TRBV6-6 and TRBJ2-1, with 7 bases identical to TRBD2. Losses at the gene ends were 2 bases for V and 4 bases for J; bases not matched to a gene: 5. Germline CDR1 MNHNY, CDR2 SVGAGI (reference sequence). The CDR3 covers 15 residues. This CDR3 is CASSYGASGYNEQFF. CDR3 DNA: TGTGCCAGCAGTTACGGGGCTAGCGGATACAATGAGCAGTTCTTC.

V gene TRBV7-9 combines with J gene TRBJ1-1; D is perhaps TRBD1 (6 bases). CDR1 SEHNR and CDR2 FQNEAQ come from the germline V gene (reference sequence). V lost 1 base to trimming and J lost 3 bases, with 12 bases between them. The CDR3 sequence is 15 residues long. The CDR3 DNA follows: TGTGCCAGCAGCTTAGTCGGGGGCCGGGACACTGAAGCTTTCTTT. The encoded protein is CASSLVGGRDTEAFF. The variable domain in full, completed from reference TRBV7-9 and TRBJ1-1, reads DTGVSQNPRHKITKRGQNVTFRCDPISEHNRLYWYRQTLGQGPEFLTYFQNEAQLEKSRLLSDRFSAERPKGSFSTLEIQRTEQGDSAMYLCASSLVGGRDTEAFFGQGTRLTVV.

The CDR3 loop is CASSVTDSSNQPQHF. CDR3 bases: TGTGCCAGCAGCGTTACCGACAGTAGCAATCAGCCCCAGCATTTT. V gene TRBV9 combines with J gene TRBJ1-5; D is perhaps TRBD1 (5 bases). Per the germline V gene, CDR1 is SGDLS and CDR2 is YYNGEE. Trimming took 2 bases from V and 0 from J, leaving 9 bases between them. The length of the CDR3 is 15 residues.

This rearrangement joins TRBV7-9 to TRBJ1-3; possible D gene TRBD1, 5 bases. The CDR3 length is 13 residues. In germline, CDR1 is SEHNR, CDR2 FQNEAQ (reference sequence). Deletions cut 4 bases from V and 10 bases from J, with 14 bases between. The CDR3 DNA reads TGTGCCAGCAGCTCGGTCAGGGCTGGAACCATATATTTT. This sequence encodes CASSSVRAGTIYF. The full variable domain, with the rest looked up from reference TRBV7-9 and TRBJ1-3, is DTGVSQNPRHKITKRGQNVTFRCDPISEHNRLYWYRQTLGQGPEFLTYFQNEAQLEKSRLLSDRFSAERPKGSFSTLEIQRTEQGDSAMYLCASSSVRAGTIYFGEGSWLTVV.

The chain uses TRBV3-1 (or the pseudogene TRBV3-2) and TRBJ2-7; TRBD2 matches at 7 bases. CDR3 length: 15 amino acids. Trimming at V came to 4 bases and at J to 0 bases, leaving 6 bases not matched to a gene. Looked up from germline, CDR1 is LGHDT and CDR2 is YNNKEL (reference sequence). The CDR3, as DNA: TGTGCCAGCAGCCCGGGGCGGGGGAGCTCCTACGAGCAGTACTTC. This codes for CASSPGRGSSYEQYF.

The V and J genes are TRBV5-4 and TRBJ2-3; D uncertain. CDR1 is SGHNT, CDR2 YYREEE, per germline (reference sequence). The CDR3 sequence is 14 residues long. Trimming shortened V by 6 bases and J by 2 bases, and 13 bases separated the two germline ends. CDR3 region: CASKVADNTDTQYF. Here the CDR3 DNA reads TGTGCCAGCAAAGTAGCAGATAACACAGATACGCAGTATTTT.